A selection of T cell receptor beta chains follows, all from one sample in a study of response to subunit inactivated influenza vaccine. TCRdb re-called the RT-PCR reads through MiXCR, storing one row per CDR3 protein. Of around 190,000 distinct CDR3 sequences in the sample, around 14% were seen once. The sample was CD8+ T cells sorted from PBMCs, taken around 5 days after vaccination. These receptors were collected from a man in his forties or fifties who received an inactivated influenza vaccine. Each CDR3 is given with its conserved first and last residue. Fields, in order: V gene, CDR3 protein.

V: TRBV9
CDR3: CASSVSAGTYEQYF

V: TRBV29-1
CDR3: CSVDTLGEQYF

V: TRBV12-3/TRBV12-4
CDR3: CASSLIIRGETQYF

V: TRBV27
CDR3: CASSWTRGGLGEQFF

V: TRBV13
CDR3: CASSHQEGGPDTQYF

V: TRBV24-1
CDR3: CATSASAGSTSTDTQYF

V: TRBV20-1
CDR3: CSARERTRGTGELFF

V: TRBV7-6
CDR3: CASSLESLNTGELFF

V: TRBV3-1
CDR3: CASSLGTIQETQYF

V: TRBV7-7
CDR3: CASSEGRGTEAFF

V: TRBV2
CDR3: CASTPSELYEQYF

V: TRBV6-6
CDR3: CAIGLASYNEQFF

V: TRBV5-1
CDR3: CASSWGYNEQFF

V: TRBV12-3/TRBV12-4
CDR3: CASSFGSTQYF

V: TRBV21-1
CDR3: CASSKVGLSQHF

V: TRBV6-5
CDR3: CASSYSPELGEKLFF

V: TRBV4-3
CDR3: CASSQVSGRNEAFF

V: TRBV25-1
CDR3: CASSEENRAGGPEQYF

V: TRBV28
CDR3: CASSARPGRNTGELFF

V: TRBV27
CDR3: CASSFYGTATYNEQFF

V: TRBV4-1
CDR3: CASSQVTSRDYEQYF

V: TRBV19
CDR3: CASSLSEAGFTYNEQFF

V: TRBV7-9
CDR3: CASSHSLGQGNGEQYF

V: TRBV3-1
CDR3: CASSQDHRTGADTQYF

V: TRBV4-1
CDR3: CASSQAGGGARDTQYF

V: TRBV5-1
CDR3: CASSLVQREGEQFF

V: TRBV5-1
CDR3: CASSPSPGPSTDTQYF

V: TRBV20-1
CDR3: CSATPGDPNEQFF

V: TRBV5-1
CDR3: CASSLVQGTDTQYF

V: TRBV7-9
CDR3: CASSLQGASAEKLFF

V: TRBV20-1
CDR3: CSARDLGSYSNQPQHF

V: TRBV5-1
CDR3: CASSPAGTYATDTQYF

V: TRBV4-2
CDR3: CASSQEEGYEQYF

V: TRBV7-9
CDR3: CASIPRTRRGGELFF

V: TRBV12-3/TRBV12-4
CDR3: CASSLLGGVYNEQFF

V: TRBV2
CDR3: CASTPAAYNEQFF